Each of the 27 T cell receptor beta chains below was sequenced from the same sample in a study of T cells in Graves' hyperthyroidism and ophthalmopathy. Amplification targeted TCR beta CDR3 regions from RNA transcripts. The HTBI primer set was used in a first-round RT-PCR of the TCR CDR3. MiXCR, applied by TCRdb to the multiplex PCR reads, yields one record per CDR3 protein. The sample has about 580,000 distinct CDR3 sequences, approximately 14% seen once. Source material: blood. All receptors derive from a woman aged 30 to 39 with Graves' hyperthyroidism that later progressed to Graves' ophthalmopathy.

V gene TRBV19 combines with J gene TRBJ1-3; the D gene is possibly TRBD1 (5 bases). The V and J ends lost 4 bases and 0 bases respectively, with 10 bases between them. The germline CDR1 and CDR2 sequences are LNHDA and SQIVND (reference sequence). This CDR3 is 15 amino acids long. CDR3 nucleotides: TGTGCCAGTAGTACCCAGGGTTTCTCTGGAAACACCATATATTTT. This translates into CASSTQGFSGNTIYF.

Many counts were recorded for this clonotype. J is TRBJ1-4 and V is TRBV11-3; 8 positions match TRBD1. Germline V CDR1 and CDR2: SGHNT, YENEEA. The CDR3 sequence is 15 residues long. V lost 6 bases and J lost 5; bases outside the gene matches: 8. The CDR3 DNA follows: TGTGCCAGCAGTCAACAGGGGGGAGTCAATGAAAAACTGTTTTTT. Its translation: CASSQQGGVNEKLFF.

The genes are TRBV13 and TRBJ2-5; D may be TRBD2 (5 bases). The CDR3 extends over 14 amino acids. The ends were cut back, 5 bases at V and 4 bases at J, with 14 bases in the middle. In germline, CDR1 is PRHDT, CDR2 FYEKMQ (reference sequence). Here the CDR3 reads CASSDRRTGETQYF. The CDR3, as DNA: TGTGCCAGCAGCGATCGGAGGACGGGAGAGACCCAGTACTTC.

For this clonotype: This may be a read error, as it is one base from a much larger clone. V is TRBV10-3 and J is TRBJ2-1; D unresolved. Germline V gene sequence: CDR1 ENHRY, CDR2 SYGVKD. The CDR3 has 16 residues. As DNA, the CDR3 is TGTGCCATCAGTGAGTCGTTCCTCAGCTCCTACAATAAGCAGTTCTTC. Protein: CAISESFLSSYNKQFF.

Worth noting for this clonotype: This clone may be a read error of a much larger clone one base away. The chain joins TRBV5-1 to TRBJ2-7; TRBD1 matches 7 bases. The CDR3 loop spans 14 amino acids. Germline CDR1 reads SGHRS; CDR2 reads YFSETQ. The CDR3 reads CASGSTGSSYELYF. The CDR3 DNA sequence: TGCGCCAGCGGTTCGACAGGGTCGTCCTACGAGCTGTACTTC.

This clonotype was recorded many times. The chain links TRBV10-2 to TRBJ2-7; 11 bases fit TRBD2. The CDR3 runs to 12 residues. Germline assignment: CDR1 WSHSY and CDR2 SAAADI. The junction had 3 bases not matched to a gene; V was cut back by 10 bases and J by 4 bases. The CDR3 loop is CATGTSGYEQYF. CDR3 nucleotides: TGCGCCACCGGGACTAGCGGATACGAGCAGTACTTC.

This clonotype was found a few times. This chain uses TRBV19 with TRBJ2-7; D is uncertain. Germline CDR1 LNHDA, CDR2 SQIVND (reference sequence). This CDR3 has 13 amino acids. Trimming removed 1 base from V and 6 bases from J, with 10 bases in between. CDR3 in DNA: TGTGCCAGTAGTATAGGTGACATCCCCGAGCAGTACTTC. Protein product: CASSIGDIPEQYF.

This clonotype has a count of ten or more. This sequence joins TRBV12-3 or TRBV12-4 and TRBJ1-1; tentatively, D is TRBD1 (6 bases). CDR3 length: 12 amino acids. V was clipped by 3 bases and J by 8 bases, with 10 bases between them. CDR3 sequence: CASSFVGAEAFF. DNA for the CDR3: TGTGCCAGCAGTTTTGTGGGGGCCGAAGCTTTCTTT.

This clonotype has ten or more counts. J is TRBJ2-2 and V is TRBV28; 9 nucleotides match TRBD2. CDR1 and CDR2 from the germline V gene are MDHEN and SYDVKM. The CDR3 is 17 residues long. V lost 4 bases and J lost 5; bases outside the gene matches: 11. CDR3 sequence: CASSSRDYAGGTGELFF. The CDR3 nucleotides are TGTGCCAGCAGTTCCCGGGACTACGCGGGGGGGACCGGGGAGCTGTTTTTT.

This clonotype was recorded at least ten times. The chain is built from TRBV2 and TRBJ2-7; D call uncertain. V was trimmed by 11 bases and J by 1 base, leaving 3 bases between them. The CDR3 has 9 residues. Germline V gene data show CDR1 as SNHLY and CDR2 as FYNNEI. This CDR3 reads CAVSYEQYF. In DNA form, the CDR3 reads TGTGCCGTTTCCTACGAGCAGTACTTC. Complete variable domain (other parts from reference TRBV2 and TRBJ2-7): EPEVTQTPSHQVTQMGQEVILRCVPISNHLYFYWYRQILGQKVEFLVSFYNNEISEKSEIFDDQFSVERPDGSNFTLKIRSTKLEDSAMYFCAVSYEQYFGPGTRLTVT.

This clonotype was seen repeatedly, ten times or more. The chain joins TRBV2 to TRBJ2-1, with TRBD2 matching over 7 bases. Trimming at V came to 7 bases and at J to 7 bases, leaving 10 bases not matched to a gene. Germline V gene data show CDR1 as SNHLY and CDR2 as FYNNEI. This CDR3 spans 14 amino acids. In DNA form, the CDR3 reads TGTGCCAGCATCGAACTAGCGAGTGGTAATGAGCAGTTCTTC. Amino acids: CASIELASGNEQFF.

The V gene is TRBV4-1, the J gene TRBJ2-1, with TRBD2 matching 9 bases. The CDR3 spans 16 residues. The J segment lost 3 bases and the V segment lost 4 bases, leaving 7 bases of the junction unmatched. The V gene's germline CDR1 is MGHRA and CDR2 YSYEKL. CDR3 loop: CASSPETSGFYNEQFF. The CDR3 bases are TGCGCCAGCAGCCCCGAGACTAGCGGATTCTACAATGAGCAGTTCTTC.

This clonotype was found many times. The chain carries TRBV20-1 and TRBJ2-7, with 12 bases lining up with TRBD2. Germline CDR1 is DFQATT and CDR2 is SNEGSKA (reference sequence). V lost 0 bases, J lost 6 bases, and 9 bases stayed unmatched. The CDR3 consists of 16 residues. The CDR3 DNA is TGCAGTGCTAGAGAAACAACTAGCGGGAGGACCGGCGAGCAGTACTTC. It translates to CSARETTSGRTGEQYF.

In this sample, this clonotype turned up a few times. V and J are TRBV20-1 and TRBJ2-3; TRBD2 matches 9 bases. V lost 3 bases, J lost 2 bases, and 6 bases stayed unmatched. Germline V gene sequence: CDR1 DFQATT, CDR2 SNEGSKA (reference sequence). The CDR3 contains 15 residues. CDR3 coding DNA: TGCAGTGCTAGGTCGACTAGCGGTTACACAGATACGCAGTATTTT. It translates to CSARSTSGYTDTQYF.

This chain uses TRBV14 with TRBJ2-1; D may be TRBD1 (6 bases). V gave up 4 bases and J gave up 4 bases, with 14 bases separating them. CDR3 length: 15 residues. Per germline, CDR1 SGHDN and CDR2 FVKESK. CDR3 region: CASSRLQGPYNEQFF. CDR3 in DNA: TGTGCCAGCAGCCGCCTACAGGGCCCTTACAATGAGCAGTTCTTC.

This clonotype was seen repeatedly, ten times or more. CDR3 residues: CASSLSSPGRGNGYTF. The CDR3 coding sequence is TGTGCCAGCAGTTTATCATCCCCAGGTAGGGGGAATGGCTACACCTTC. This chain links TRBV27 with TRBJ1-2; weak D call: TRBD1 (6 bases). This CDR3 comprises 16 residues. The V gene lost 0 bases and the J gene lost 6 bases, with 17 bases spanning the gap. Per germline, CDR1 MNHEY and CDR2 SMNVEV (reference sequence).

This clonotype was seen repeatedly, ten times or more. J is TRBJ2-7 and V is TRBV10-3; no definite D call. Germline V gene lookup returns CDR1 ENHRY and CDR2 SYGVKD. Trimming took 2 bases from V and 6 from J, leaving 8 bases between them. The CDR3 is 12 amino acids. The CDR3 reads CAISEGPREQYF. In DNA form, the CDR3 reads TGTGCCATCAGTGAGGGCCCGCGCGAGCAGTACTTC.

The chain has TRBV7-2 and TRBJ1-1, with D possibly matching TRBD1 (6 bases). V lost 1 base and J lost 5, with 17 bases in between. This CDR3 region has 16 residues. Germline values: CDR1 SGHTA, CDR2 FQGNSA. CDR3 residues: CASSLGPARGPTEAFF. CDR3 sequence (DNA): TGTGCCAGCAGCTTAGGGCCCGCCAGGGGCCCTACTGAAGCTTTCTTT.

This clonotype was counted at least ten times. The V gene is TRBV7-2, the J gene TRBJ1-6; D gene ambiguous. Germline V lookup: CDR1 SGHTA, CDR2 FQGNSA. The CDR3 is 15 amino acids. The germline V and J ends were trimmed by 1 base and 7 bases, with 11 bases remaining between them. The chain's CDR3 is CASSLVTETNSPLHF. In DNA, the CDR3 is TGTGCCAGCAGCTTAGTCACGGAGACCAATTCACCCCTCCACTTT.

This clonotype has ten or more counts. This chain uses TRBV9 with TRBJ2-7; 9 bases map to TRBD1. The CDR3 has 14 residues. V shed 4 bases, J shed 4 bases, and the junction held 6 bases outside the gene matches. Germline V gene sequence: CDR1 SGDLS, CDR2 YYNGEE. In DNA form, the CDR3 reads TGTGCCAGCAGCCGCGGGACAGGGATATACGAGCAGTACTTC. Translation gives CASSRGTGIYEQYF.

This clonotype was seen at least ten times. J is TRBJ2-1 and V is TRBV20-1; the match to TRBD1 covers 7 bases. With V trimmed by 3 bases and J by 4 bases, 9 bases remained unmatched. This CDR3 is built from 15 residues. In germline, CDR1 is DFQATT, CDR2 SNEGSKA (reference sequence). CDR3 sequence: CSARGEGASYNEQFF. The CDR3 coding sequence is TGCAGTGCTAGGGGAGAGGGGGCCAGTTACAATGAGCAGTTCTTC.

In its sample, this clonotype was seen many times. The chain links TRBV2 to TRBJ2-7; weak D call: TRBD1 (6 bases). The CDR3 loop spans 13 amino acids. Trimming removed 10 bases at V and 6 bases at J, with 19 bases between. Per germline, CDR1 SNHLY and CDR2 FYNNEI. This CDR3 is CATRLTGSGEQYF. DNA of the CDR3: TGTGCCACCAGACTCACAGGGTCGGGCGAGCAGTACTTC.

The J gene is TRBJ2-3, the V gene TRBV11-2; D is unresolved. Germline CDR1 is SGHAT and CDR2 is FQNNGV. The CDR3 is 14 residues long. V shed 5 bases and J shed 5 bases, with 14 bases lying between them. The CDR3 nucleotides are TGTGCCAGCAGCCCCGACTCGCGAGGAGATACGCAGTATTTT. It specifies CASSPDSRGDTQYF.

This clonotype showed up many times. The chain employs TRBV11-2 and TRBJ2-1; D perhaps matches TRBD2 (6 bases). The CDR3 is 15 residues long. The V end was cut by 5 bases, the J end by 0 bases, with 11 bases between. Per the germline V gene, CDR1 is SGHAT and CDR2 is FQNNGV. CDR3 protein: CASSPGGPSYNEQFF. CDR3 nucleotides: TGTGCCAGCAGCCCCGGAGGGCCCTCCTACAATGAGCAGTTCTTC.

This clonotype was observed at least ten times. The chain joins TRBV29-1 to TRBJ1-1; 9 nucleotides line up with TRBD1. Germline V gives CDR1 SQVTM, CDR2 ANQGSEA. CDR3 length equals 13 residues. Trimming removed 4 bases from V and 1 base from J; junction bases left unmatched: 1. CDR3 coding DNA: TGCAGCGTTGTACAGGGGGCGAACACTGAAGCTTTCTTT. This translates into CSVVQGANTEAFF.

CDR3 nucleotide sequence: TGTGCCAGCAGTCCCGGACTAGCGGGTCTCCCAGATACGCAGTATTTT. It codes for CASSPGLAGLPDTQYF. The chain combines TRBV6-2 or TRBV6-3 with TRBJ2-3, with 11 bases matching TRBD2. The CDR3 is made up of 16 amino acids. Per germline, CDR1 MNHEY and CDR2 SVGEGT. With V trimmed by 5 bases and J by 4 bases, 8 bases remained unmatched.

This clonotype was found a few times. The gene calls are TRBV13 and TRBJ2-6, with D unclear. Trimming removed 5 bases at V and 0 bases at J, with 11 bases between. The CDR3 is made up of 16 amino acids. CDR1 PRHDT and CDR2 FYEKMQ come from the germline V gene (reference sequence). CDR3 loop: CASSLSVSSGANVLTF. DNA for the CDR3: TGTGCCAGCAGCCTATCTGTGAGCTCTGGGGCCAACGTCCTGACTTTC.